Listed below are T cell receptor beta chains from one sample, sequenced in a study of T-cell memory formation after mild COVID-19. TCRdb called the 5' RACE reads again in MiXCR, with one record for every CDR3 protein. The sample lists some 88,000 distinct CDR3 sequences, approximately 25% occurring once. Sequenced input: PBMCs or a T cell subset sorted from them (not recorded which). All receptors come from a man aged 18 to 29 who had mild COVID-19 (a few samples of this study predate the infection). Cell type and time point are not known. Both conserved end residues are part of each CDR3. D genes are given only for firm matches. Size is omitted from some rows. Given values are once, few, many or a class for expanded clones.

v_call	d_call	j_call	clone_size	cdr3_nt	cdr3_aa
TRBV4-1	.	TRBJ2-7	.	TGCGCCAGCAGCCCGAAGCAGGGGTACGAGCAGTACTTC	CASSPKQGYEQYF
TRBV4-1	TRBD1	TRBJ1-1	.	TGCGCCAGCAGCCGGACAGGGAGCACTGAAGCTTTCTTT	CASSRTGSTEAFF
TRBV3-1	TRBD1	TRBJ2-6	.	TGTGCCAGCAGCCAAGGGACAGGGTGGTCTGGGGCCAACGTCCTGACTTTC	CASSQGTGWSGANVLTF
TRBV29-1	TRBD2	TRBJ2-5	many	TGCAGCGTGACGGGGACTAGCGGAGAGACCCAGTACTTC	CSVTGTSGETQYF
TRBV7-9	.	TRBJ1-2	.	TGTGCCAGCAGCTTAGTGGGTGAACCGCGGGGCTACACCTTC	CASSLVGEPRGYTF
TRBV7-6	.	TRBJ2-1	many	TGTGCCAGCAGCCCGAGCACAGGGGACTACTACAATGAGCAGTTCTTC	CASSPSTGDYYNEQFF
TRBV7-2	TRBD2	TRBJ2-5	.	TGTGCCAGCAGCTTCGACGGGGGGGCCCAGGAGACCCAGTACTTC	CASSFDGGAQETQYF
TRBV20-1	TRBD2	TRBJ2-1	.	TGCAGTGCTAGAGATCTGGCGGGGGGTGGTAATGAGCAGTTCTTC	CSARDLAGGGNEQFF
TRBV4-2	.	TRBJ2-1	.	TGTGCCAGCAGCCAGAGCCCCTACAGGGTAGCCTACAATGAGCAGTTCTTC	CASSQSPYRVAYNEQFF
TRBV7-9	TRBD1	TRBJ2-5	.	TGTGCCAGCAGCCGGACAGGGGTTGGGGAGACCCAGTACTTC	CASSRTGVGETQYF
TRBV6-6	.	TRBJ2-7	.	TGTGCCAGCAGTTTAGCCCACCCGGGCGGCGAGCAGTACTTC	CASSLAHPGGEQYF
TRBV7-2	TRBD2	TRBJ2-3	.	TGTGCCAGCAGCTTTAACGGGGGGGCAGATACGCAGTATTTT	CASSFNGGADTQYF
TRBV11-2	.	TRBJ2-1	.	TGTGCCAGCAGCGTGGGACAAGAGCAGTTCTTC	CASSVGQEQFF
TRBV20-1	.	TRBJ2-3	.	TGCAGTGCTATACCCGGGACCCAGACTAGCACAGATACGCAGTATTTT	CSAIPGTQTSTDTQYF
TRBV20-1	.	TRBJ2-5	few	TGCAGTGCTAGAGATCCCAAGAACGAGACCCAGTACTTC	CSARDPKNETQYF
TRBV12-3/TRBV12-4	.	TRBJ2-1	few	TGTGCCAGCAGTTTTCGGGGCCTGAATGAGCAGTTCTTC	CASSFRGLNEQFF
TRBV4-2	TRBD2	TRBJ2-3	few	TGTGCCAGCAGCCAAGAATCCGGGGGGGCGCAAGATACGCAGTATTTT	CASSQESGGAQDTQYF
TRBV9	.	TRBJ1-2	few	TGTGCCAGCAGCTCCCCTGGGACACTCTATGGCTACACCTTC	CASSSPGTLYGYTF
TRBV29-1	.	TRBJ2-2	few	TGCAGCGTTGCCAGATACACCGGGGAGCTGTTTTTT	CSVARYTGELFF
TRBV10-3	.	TRBJ2-2	few	TGTGCCATCAGTGGCGTGGCCCAAATACCCGGGGAGCTGTTTTTT	CAISGVAQIPGELFF
TRBV9	TRBD1	TRBJ1-2	.	TGTGCCAGCAGCGTAGACAACAGGGGTGCTAACTATGGCTACACCTTC	CASSVDNRGANYGYTF
TRBV6-6	.	TRBJ1-5	few	TGTGCCAGCAGTGAGAAATGGGGCAATCAGCCCCAGCATTTT	CASSEKWGNQPQHF
TRBV12-5	.	TRBJ1-5	few	TGTGCTAGTGGTTGGGGGTCCTGGGGCAATCAGCCCCAGCATTTT	CASGWGSWGNQPQHF
TRBV7-7	.	TRBJ2-3	.	TGTGCTAGCAGCCCCTCGCGCGCAGATACGCAGTATTTT	CASSPSRADTQYF
TRBV29-1	.	TRBJ2-1	.	TGCAGCGTTGTAGGAGGGGGATACAATGAGCAGTTCTTC	CSVVGGGYNEQFF
TRBV6-5	.	TRBJ1-1	many	TGTGCCAGCAGTTACTCTTTGGACAGCAGCTTTGAAGCTTTCTTT	CASSYSLDSSFEAFF
TRBV27	.	TRBJ1-1	.	TGTGCCAGCAGTTTATACACAGGGTTGGAAGCTTTCTTT	CASSLYTGLEAFF
TRBV5-1	.	TRBJ2-5	.	TGCGCCAGCAGCTTCACAGGGCAGCACCAAGAGACCCAGTACTTC	CASSFTGQHQETQYF
TRBV28	.	TRBJ2-1	few	TGTGCCAGCAGTTCCTACACACTGAGCTCCTACAATGAGCAGTTCTTC	CASSSYTLSSYNEQFF
TRBV7-2	.	TRBJ2-1	.	TGTGCCAGCAGCTTTACTTCGGGGAATGAGCAGTTCTTC	CASSFTSGNEQFF
TRBV29-1	.	TRBJ1-2	few	TGCAGCGTTGTGGGTGGCTACACCTTC	CSVVGGYTF
TRBV12-3/TRBV12-4	.	TRBJ1-1	.	TGTGCCAGCAGTTTATCGTTGGTGGAAGCTTTCTTT	CASSLSLVEAFF
TRBV18	.	TRBJ2-5	.	TGTGCCAGCTCACCAACGGGCAGCCCTGGGCTACAAGAGACCCAGTACTTC	CASSPTGSPGLQETQYF
TRBV5-8	.	TRBJ1-1	many	TGTGCCAGCAGCCCAGGGTACTCGAACACTGAAGCTTTCTTT	CASSPGYSNTEAFF
TRBV30	.	TRBJ1-5	few	TGTGCCTGGAGTGTAGCCAGCAATCAGCCCCAGCATTTT	CAWSVASNQPQHF
TRBV9	.	TRBJ1-2	.	TGTGCCATCAGCGTCGGCAGTGAGGACTATGGCTACACCTTC	CAISVGSEDYGYTF
TRBV24-1	.	TRBJ1-5	.	TGTGCCACCAGTGATGGGCCAGTTCAGCCCCAGCATTTT	CATSDGPVQPQHF
TRBV6-5	.	TRBJ2-5	.	TGTGCCAGCAGTTACGTAGGAGGTCAAGAGACCCAGTACTTC	CASSYVGGQETQYF
TRBV29-1	.	TRBJ2-5	.	TGCAGCGGGTCGGCTCCTCGAGGAGAGACCCAGTACTTC	CSGSAPRGETQYF
TRBV27	.	TRBJ1-6	few	TGTGCCAGCGGAACAGGGCCTCTCCTGTCACCCCTCCACTTT	CASGTGPLLSPLHF
TRBV6-2/TRBV6-3	TRBD2	TRBJ2-1	.	TGTGCCAGCACCTTGGGGAGGGTCAATGAGCAGGTCTTC	CASTLGRVNEQVF
TRBV7-9	TRBD2	TRBJ2-2	.	TGTGCCAGCAGCACCCCCAGCGGGGGGCGGGCCGGGGAGCTGTTTTTT	CASSTPSGGRAGELFF
TRBV20-1	.	TRBJ2-2	.	TGCAGTGCTAGCCCCCTAGGGAACACCGGGGAGCTGTTTTTT	CSASPLGNTGELFF
TRBV6-2/TRBV6-3	TRBD2	TRBJ2-1	few	TGTGCCAGTGTAAGCGGGGGGGCGTTCTACAATGAGCAGTTCTTC	CASVSGGAFYNEQFF
TRBV11-2	TRBD1	TRBJ1-2	.	TGTGCCAGCAGCTTAGACGCGACAGGGGTCTATGGCTACACCTTC	CASSLDATGVYGYTF
TRBV18	.	TRBJ2-7	few	TGTGCCAGCTCACCAAGGGGCACCCAGACCTACGAGCAGTACTTC	CASSPRGTQTYEQYF
TRBV6-5	TRBD2	TRBJ2-1	.	TGTGCCAGCAGCTTACTAGCGGGCGCCTACAATGAGCAGTTCTTC	CASSLLAGAYNEQFF
TRBV5-1	TRBD2	TRBJ2-1	few	TGCGCCAGCAGCCCCTACGGGACTAGCGGGGAATACAATGAGCAGTTCTTC	CASSPYGTSGEYNEQFF
TRBV7-2	.	TRBJ1-4	once	TGTGCCAGCAGCTCTAGACAGGAGGGGGAAAAACTGTTTTTT	CASSSRQEGEKLFF
TRBV6-5	.	TRBJ2-1	few	TGTGCCAGCAGTTACGGGACCGACAATGAGCAGTTCTTC	CASSYGTDNEQFF
TRBV5-1	TRBD1	TRBJ2-5	few	TGCGCCAGCAGTTTTAATGACAGGGGACGCCAAGAGACCCAGTACTTC	CASSFNDRGRQETQYF
TRBV20-1	.	TRBJ1-4	few	TGCAGTGCTAAAATGGAGGGAAAACTGTTTTTT	CSAKMEGKLFF
TRBV29-1	.	TRBJ1-1	few	TGCAGCGTTCTAGGTAGCAACACTGAAGCTTTCTTT	CSVLGSNTEAFF
TRBV29-1	.	TRBJ1-1	few	TGCAGCGTTGAAGCCCGGGTTAACACTGAAGCTTTCTTT	CSVEARVNTEAFF
TRBV20-1	.	TRBJ2-3	.	TGCAGTGCCACGAGGAGGCCCGGGACTGCGCTTGGTACAGATACGCAGTATTTT	CSATRRPGTALGTDTQYF
TRBV6-5	.	TRBJ2-2	many	TGTGCCAGCAGAAGTATCGGGGGGCGGAACACCGGGGAGCTGTTTTTT	CASRSIGGRNTGELFF
TRBV20-1	.	TRBJ2-1	.	TGCAGTGCCCTACCAGACTCCTACAATGAGCAGTTCTTC	CSALPDSYNEQFF